A selection of T cell receptor beta chains follows, all from one sample in a study of OX40 agonist ivuxolimab in advanced cancers. Sequencing was performed with immunoSEQ multiplex PCR; in TCRdb, only in-frame clones are kept and a portion is missing. The sample lists fewer than 25,000 clones, 75% to 80% occurring once. The sample consisted of CD4+ or CD8+ T cells sorted from blood, taken in a trial of the OX40 agonist ivuxolimab. Receptor source: an adult with an advanced solid tumor such as melanoma, head and neck, liver or kidney cancer. Each CDR3 is given with its conserved first and last residue.

j_call v_call cdr3_aa
TRBJ1-1 TRBV18 CASSMLENTEAFF
TRBJ2-7 TRBV9 CASSVGQGLGEQYF
TRBJ1-2 TRBV6-6 CASSYTADGLSYGYTF
TRBJ2-3 TRBV4-3 CASSQDPSGSFPDTQYF
TRBJ2-3 TRBV19 CASTSSGGLRTDTQYF
TRBJ2-5 TRBV5-1 CASSLVGGHQETQYF
TRBJ2-2 TRBV27 CASSLSAWGRTGELFF
TRBJ2-7 TRBV7-2 CASSLMSGGEYEQYF
TRBJ2-4 TRBV7-3 CASSPGAGADQYF
- TRBV7-2 CASSLGSGGSQYEQYF
TRBJ2-5 TRBV5-1 CASSLGVKQETQYF
TRBJ1-2 TRBV5-6 CASSRDIYGYTF
TRBJ2-7 TRBV6-1 CASSERGTYEQYF
TRBJ2-7 TRBV11-2 CASSLRTSGGVEDEQYF
TRBJ2-1 TRBV28 CASSFVAGFFNEQFF
TRBJ2-2 TRBV9 CASSPQFGELFF
TRBJ2-7 TRBV11-1 CASSLGSYEQYF
TRBJ2-1 TRBV5-1 CASSPTLAGGREQFF
TRBJ2-2 TRBV19 CASKTERAGRAGELFF
TRBJ1-4 TRBV14 CASSQEEGKLFF
TRBJ2-5 TRBV19 CASSIGPAEETQYF
TRBJ2-3 TRBV11-1 CASSFRLAGANTQYF
TRBJ2-1 TRBV2 CASTENNEQFF
TRBJ2-5 TRBV18 CASSLQETQYF
TRBJ1-1 TRBV7-2 CASSPKVGDTEAFF
TRBJ2-3 TRBV11-1 CASSRTDTQYF
TRBJ1-1 TRBV10-1 CASSPGTALSNTEAFF
TRBJ1-2 TRBV14 CASSQRQGGYGYTF
TRBJ1-2 TRBV6-1 CASSEWAGGFGGYTF
TRBJ2-5 TRBV7-2 CASSPRQGRGETQYF
TRBJ1-2 TRBV6-5 CASSDRGQNTF
TRBJ1-4 TRBV7-2 CASSTGGWEKLFF